The clone carrying this TCR beta chain was seen a handful of times. Its antigen remains unknown. Gene names and germline match the mouse. The read ends 4 residues before the CDR3 terminus; that terminus is restored from the germline J gene. The sequencing template was cDNA reverse transcribed from extracted RNA. Here immunoSEQ multiplex PCR was the method, and the copy in TCRdb shows in-frame clones only, minus some. This sample comprises around 290,000 clones, none seen once only. On the basis of CD4, CD8alpha, NKG2D, NKG2ACE and other markers, pooled cutaneous lymph node cells were sorted. This record belongs to a study of CD8+ T cells in alopecia areata. For the study at large: Spontaneously alopecic C3H/HeJ graft donors, roughly 6-12 months old, gave skin to roughly 7-11-week-old female C3H/HeJ mice. Study-level results: Normal scalp had lower clonality than lesional scalp, with alopecia totalis/universalis lesions showing this most strongly. Scalp samples also yield sequences of resident alphabeta T cells from normal skin.

The CDR3 is 16 amino acids. The V gene end was trimmed by 2 bases and the J gene end by 1 base; junction bases not matched to a gene: 5. Per germline, CDR1 LGHNA and CDR2 YNLKQL (reference sequence). J is TRBJ2-5 and V is TRBV5; 8 bases are a match to TRBD2. The clonotype comes from a C3H/HeJ mouse with alopecia areata. MHC haplotype: H2-k. The sequenced material came from CD4+ T cells sorted from a lymph node. CDR3 bases read: TGTGCCAGCAGCCAAAAACTGGGGGCTTACCAAGAC. Translated, it gives CASSQKLGAYQD. The whole CDR3 sequence is CASSQKLGAYQDTQYF.